This TCR beta chain was captured in a study of human T cells and chemical hapten exposure. Background on the study: 2% DPC applied to a roughly 2 cm by roughly 2 cm arm area sensitized donors.

This clonotype came up many times. Its antigen remains unidentified. The CDR3 loop spans 13 amino acids. Germline V lookup: CDR1 SQVTM, CDR2 ANQGSEA. Trimming took off 6 bases at V and 6 bases at J, with 16 bases between the two ends. Within the library, unique molecular identifiers were attached to each individual cDNA molecule. One entry per CDR3 protein, called by TCRdb with MiXCR from the RACE reads. The sample yields about 93,000 distinct CDR3 sequences, 8.5% seen once. The study, taken as a whole, reports: Expanded TCR sets contained significantly more large CDR3 similarity clusters than controls. TCRs exceeding 1 in 1000 frequency stayed unchanged with DPC sensitization.

Indicated time point: pre-sensitization, week 0. The treatment: therapeutic diphenylcyclopropenone sensitization with weekly scalp DPC. The chain couples TRBV29-1 to TRBJ2-3; a weak D match, TRBD1 (7 bases). This TCR was recovered from a man aged 35 to 55 with alopecia areata. Some clones in this sample may be carry-over from other donors' samples. This material consisted of whole blood, taken in connection with sensitization to the hapten diphenylcyclopropenone (DPC). CDR3 DNA sequence: TGCAGCGTCCAGGGGGGAGCCCTGGATACGCAGTATTTT. Amino acids: CSVQGGALDTQYF.